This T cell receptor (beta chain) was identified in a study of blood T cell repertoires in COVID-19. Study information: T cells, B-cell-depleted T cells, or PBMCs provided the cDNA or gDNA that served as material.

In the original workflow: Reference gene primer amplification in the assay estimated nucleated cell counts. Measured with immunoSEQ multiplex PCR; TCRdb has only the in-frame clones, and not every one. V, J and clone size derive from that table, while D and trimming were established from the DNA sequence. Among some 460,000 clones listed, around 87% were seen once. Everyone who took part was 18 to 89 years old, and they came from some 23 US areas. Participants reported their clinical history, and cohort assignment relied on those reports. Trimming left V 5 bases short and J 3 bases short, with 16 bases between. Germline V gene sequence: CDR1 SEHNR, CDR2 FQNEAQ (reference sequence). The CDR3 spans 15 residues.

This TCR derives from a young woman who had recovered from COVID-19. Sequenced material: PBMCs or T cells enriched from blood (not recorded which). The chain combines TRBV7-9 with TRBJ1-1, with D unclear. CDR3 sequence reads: CASSPSGPGDTEAFF. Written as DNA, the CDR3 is TGTGCCAGCAGCCCTTCCGGACCCGGGGACACTGAAGCTTTCTTT.